The rows below give T cell receptor delta chains drawn from one sample of a study of delta chains in infants with herpesvirus infections. TCRdb re-called the RT-PCR reads with CATT. The table has more than 1,500 delta-chain clones, under 35% seen once. Sequencing used peripheral blood, obtained at time point 1 of longitudinal follow-up. The receptors shown here come from a human donor who was a Ugandan infant, either HIV-exposed or HIV-unexposed (not recorded which). Both conserved end residues are part of each CDR3. A D gene is named only where the DNA matches it firmly. A row's size may be missing; if present it is once, few, many or a size class.

TRDJ1,TRDV1,.,.,TGTGCTCTTGGGGGTCTAAAAGGGGTACTGGAGGTCTATGTCGATAAACTCATCTTT,CALGGLKGVLEVYVDKLIF
TRDJ1,TRAV38-2/DV8,medium-sized,TRDD3,TGTGCTGGTCGGGCCCAAGGTAAACTCTTAGTACTGGGGGATAGGGCTAAACTCATCTTT,CAGRAQGKLLVLGDRAKLIF
TRDJ1,TRAV29/DV5,.,TRDD3,TGTGCAGCAAGCGGGATACGCACCGATAAACTCATCTTT,CAASGIRTDKLIF
TRDJ3,TRDV3,.,.,TGTGCCTTTAGGAGGTCCCGGAAGGCCTGGGACACCCGACAGATGTTTTTC,CAFRRSRKAWDTRQMFF
TRDJ1,TRDV1,.,TRDD3,TGTGCTCTTGGGGAACTTCCTCTTCGCTACTGGGGGATACGTTCTAAACTCATCTTT,CALGELPLRYWGIRSKLIF
TRDJ3,TRDV2,few,TRDD3,TGTGCCTGTGACGCTGGGGGATATGACTCCTGGGACACCCGACAGATGTTTTTC,CACDAGGYDSWDTRQMFF
TRDJ1,TRDV1,.,.,TGTGCTCTTGGGAAAAGTAAGTTGGCGGGTTCCTACACCGATAAACTCATCTTT,CALGKSKLAGSYTDKLIF
TRDJ2,TRDV1,few,TRDD3,TGTGCTCTTGAGGTAATTCCTCACCCCTTACTGGGGGATACCTCAGCTTTGACAGCACAACTCTTCTTT,CALEVIPHPLLGDTSALTAQLFF
TRDJ1,TRDV1,few,TRDD3,TGTGCTCTTGGGCCCACCCCTTCCTACGACTGGGGGATACCAGACACCGATAAACTCATCTTT,CALGPTPSYDWGIPDTDKLIF
TRDJ1,TRDV1,.,TRDD3,TGTGCTCTTGGGGACAAGCCTTACTACCGTACTGGGGGAGGGGCCGATAAACTCATCTTT,CALGDKPYYRTGGGADKLIF
TRDJ1,TRDV2,large,.,TGTGCCTGTGACACCAAGCTAGGAGGGAAATTCACCGATAAACTCATCTTT,CACDTKLGGKFTDKLIF
TRDJ1,TRDV2,few,TRDD3,TGTGCCTGTGACACCGTCCCCTCCGTGCTGGGGGATACGGTCTCCGATAAACTCATCTTT,CACDTVPSVLGDTVSDKLIF
TRDJ1,TRDV1,large,TRDD3,TGTGCTCTTGGGGAACTGAGTACTGGAGTTCAGTACTGGGGGCCTCACACCGATAAACTCATCTTT,CALGELSTGVQYWGPHTDKLIF